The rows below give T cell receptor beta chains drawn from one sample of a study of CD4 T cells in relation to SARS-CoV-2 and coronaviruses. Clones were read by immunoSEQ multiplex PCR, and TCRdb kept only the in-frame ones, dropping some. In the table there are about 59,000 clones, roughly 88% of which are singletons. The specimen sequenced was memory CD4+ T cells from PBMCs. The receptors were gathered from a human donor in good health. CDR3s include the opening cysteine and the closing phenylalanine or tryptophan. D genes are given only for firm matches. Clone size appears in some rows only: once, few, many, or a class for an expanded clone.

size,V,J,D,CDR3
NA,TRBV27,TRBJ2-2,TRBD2,CASSFRTSGRKTGELFF
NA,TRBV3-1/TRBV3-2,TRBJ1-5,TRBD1,CASSQGDRRGQPQHF
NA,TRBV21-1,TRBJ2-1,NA,CASTGLGRNNEQFF
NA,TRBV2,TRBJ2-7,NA,CASSDRPRRVYEQYF
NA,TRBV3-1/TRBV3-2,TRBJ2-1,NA,CASSPSRGYNEQFF
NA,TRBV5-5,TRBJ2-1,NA,CASSLVIYNEQFF
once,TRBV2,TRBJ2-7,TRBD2,CASSEAGLPLSGRGFGNYEQYF
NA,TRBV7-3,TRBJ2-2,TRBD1,CASSLSPGGNSGELFF
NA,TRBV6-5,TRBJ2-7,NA,CASSRGHPPYEQYF
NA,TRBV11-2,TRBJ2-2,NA,CASSFEGSHTGELFF
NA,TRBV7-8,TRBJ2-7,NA,CASRFSRDGNSYEQYF
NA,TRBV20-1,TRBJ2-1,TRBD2,CSASGGRADEQFF
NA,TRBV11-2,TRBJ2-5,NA,CASSFTRTAQETQYF
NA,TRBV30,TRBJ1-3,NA,CAWSFRDTIYF
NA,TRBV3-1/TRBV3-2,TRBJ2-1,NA,CASSQEARALNEQFF
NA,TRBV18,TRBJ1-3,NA,CASSPQAQNTIYF
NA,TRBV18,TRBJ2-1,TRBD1,CASSPTGGSSYNEQFF
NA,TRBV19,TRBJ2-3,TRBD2,CASSARGTYGLAGVATDTQYF
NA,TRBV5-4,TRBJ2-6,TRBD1,CASSLAPRQGAAGANVLTF
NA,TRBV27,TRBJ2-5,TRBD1,CASRHRDRQETQYF
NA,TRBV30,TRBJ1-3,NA,CAWSMAATGNTIYF
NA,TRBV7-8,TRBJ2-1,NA,CASSLEVLDNEQFF
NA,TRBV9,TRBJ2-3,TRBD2,CASSPVAGGSTDTQYF
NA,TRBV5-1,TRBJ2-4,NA,CASSSPGGVAKNIQYF
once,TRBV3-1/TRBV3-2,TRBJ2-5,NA,CASSQAQSGQYF
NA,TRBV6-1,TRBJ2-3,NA,CASSEPTDTQYF
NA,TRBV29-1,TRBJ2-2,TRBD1,CSVGQGPNTGELFF
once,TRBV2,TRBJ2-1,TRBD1,CASSEGGQGTNEQFF